Listed below are T cell receptor beta chains from one sample, sequenced in a study of blood T cell repertoires in COVID-19. Using immunoSEQ multiplex PCR, the repertoire was profiled, and TCRdb retains in-frame clones only, with some absent. The sample carries under 300,000 clones, roughly 90% recorded once. Source material: peripheral blood. These receptors were taken from a man aged 25 to 40 who had recovered from COVID-19. The conserved cysteine and the conserved F or W are not part of the CDR3 here.

j_call v_call cdr3_aa
TRBJ1-5 TRBV24-1 ATSAGVRYYSNQPQH
TRBJ1-1 TRBV10-3 ATGTGNTEAF
TRBJ1-5 TRBV5-1 ASSLTGSNQPQH
TRBJ2-5 TRBV7-8 ASSSRTSGSLVTQY
TRBJ1-6 TRBV5-5 ASSFVTANSPLH
TRBJ2-1 TRBV4-1 ASSPAGGGREYNEQF
TRBJ2-7 TRBV28 ASSGGGTVPGEQY
TRBJ1-1 TRBV7-9 ASSSPLGQGKVEAF
TRBJ2-1 TRBV4-1 ASSQQDRGRNNEQF
TRBJ2-1 TRBV5-1 ASSSLAGGPSLNEQF
TRBJ1-1 TRBV28 ARRQGRGNTEAF
TRBJ2-7 TRBV11-3 ASSLEESTEQY
TRBJ1-4 TRBV14 ASSPRTGAREKLF
TRBJ2-3 TRBV15 ATSPGTGVTDTQY
TRBJ2-7 TRBV19 ASSWAGSSSYEQY